What follows is one TCR beta chain and its context. What antigen it recognizes has not been identified. Base qualities are not at hand, and no much larger clone is one base apart. The AllPrep DNA/RNA mini kit was used to purify genomic DNA and total RNA simultaneously from each of the 10 or so tumor samples. All RNA had OD 260/280 ratios above 1.9 and RNA integrity numbers above 6.5. This record belongs to a study of tumor-infiltrating lymphocytes in glioblastoma multiforme (TCRdb year 2017). With regard to the full study: To find out whether intratumoral genomic heterogeneity fosters TIL diversity, the study jointly investigated somatic mutations, TIL diversity and immune response activity. Beyond this particular receptor, the publication reports: T cells were not sorted into functional subsets, which the authors noted as a future improvement. Generalizability is limited because the TCR and somatic mutation analysis included only one glioblastoma patient. Because T cells carry unequal numbers of TCR transcripts, RNA-based TCR sequencing may distort clone frequencies.

TCRB libraries were constructed from RNA through three rounds of nested multiplex PCR following a modified ARM-PCR protocol with multiple V-beta primers and a C-beta primer. Starting from 0.5 ug of total RNA, TCRB-specific cDNA was synthesized using ProtoScript II Reverse Transcriptase and a C-beta primer. For the TCRB libraries, no unique molecular identifiers were described. In the third PCR, barcodes and adapters were added over around 23 cycles with Deep VentR (exo-) polymerase, and the 250-500 bp bands were then gel purified. TCRB libraries were sequenced on an Illumina HiSeq 2500 with 250 bp paired-end reads. Per the source publication's procedure: Reads were cleaned with Trimmomatic, merged with FLASH, assigned V, D and J segments with MiGEC, and analyzed with VDJtools. The Shannon-Wiener diversity index, calculated using VDJtools, was used to quantify repertoire diversity. TCRdb cleaned the public reads at Q25 with fastp, built clones with MiXCR and kept in-frame beta chains. Rows are combined by CDR3 protein, so each entry shows the most common genes and DNA. The V and J calls come from TCRdb's annotation, not from the publication. The sample data list more than 9,000 distinct CDR3 sequences, and 60% to 70% of these were observed just once. The ten largest clones add up to around 28% of the sample.

The cysteine opens and the phenylalanine closes a CDR3 of 14 amino acids. This entry keeps only the CDR3 DNA: 42 bases, framed from base 1. Deletion took 1 base off V and 0 bases off J, with a span of 6 bases between the germline ends. Via the germline V gene (reference sequence), CDR1 is SGHKS and CDR2 YYEKEE. The source material was brain tumor tissue. The origin of this receptor is a male donor with glioblastoma. The chain couples TRBV5-5 to TRBJ2-3; the D segment could be TRBD1, given 5 matching bases. The nucleotides read TGTGCCAGCAGCTTGACAGGTAGCACAGATACGCAGTATTTT. This gives the protein CASSLTGSTDTQYF. The CDR3, completed at both ends by the reference TRBV5-5 and TRBJ2-3 genes, gives the full variable domain DAGVTQSPTHLIKTRGQQVTLRCSPISGHKSVSWYQQVLGQGPQFIFQYYEKEERGRGNFPDRFSARQFPNYSSELNVNALLLGDSALYLCASSLTGSTDTQYFGPGTRLTVL.